This T cell receptor beta chain was obtained from a study of blood T cell repertoires in COVID-19 (TCRdb year 2020). Regarding the complete study: Samples from collaborators originated in the United States, Italy and Spain and spanned both the acute and convalescent phases of COVID-19. The material from the prospective study consisted of cDNA or gDNA derived from T cells, B-cell-depleted T cells, or PBMCs. Subjects who had been exposed to COVID-19, were actively infected with it, or had recovered from it provided the deeply sampled blood TCRbeta repertoires that made up the dataset. The repertoires were released in a freely available public database meant as a resource for research on the immune response to SARS-CoV-2. Samples were obtained from the ongoing ImmuneRACE study (first 160 participants) and from about 1,300 subjects provided by 6 global collaborators. Sample metadata almost always included a de-identified subject ID, COVID-19 status, age in years and sex. Where available, HLA class I and class II types were obtained from metadata supplied by the sample provider rather than from assay-based typing.

TCRbeta CDR3 regions were amplified from genomic DNA by means of the immunoSEQ Assay, a bias-controlled multiplex PCR. In the paper's pipeline: The number of nucleated cells in each sample was estimated by amplification of reference gene primers within the assay. To quantify the absolute abundance of each unique TCRbeta CDR3 rearrangement, sequence reads were collapsed and filtered. For each sample, productive Simpson clonality was calculated as the square root of Simpson's diversity index across productive rearrangements. TCRdb obtained this table from immuneACCESS and retained in-frame rearrangements with V and J assigned. These tables miss some clones; where compared with another copy, unresolved V genes account for less than half of the shortfall, and the remainder is unexplained. That table furnishes V, J and clone size, whereas the DNA furnished D and trimming. The sample table lists around 300,000 clones, 89% of them with a count of one. The biggest ten clones account for 2% to 2.5% of the sample.

Overall results and qualifications from the work: The amount of clinical and demographic metadata varied by source and participant and was provided uncurated.

Concerning this clone itself: Its antigen remains unidentified. No much larger clone is present one base from it, and per-base qualities are unavailable.

V is pared back by 11 bases and J by 0 bases, with 7 bases lying between the germline termini. From cysteine to phenylalanine, the CDR3 is 11 amino acids long. The CDR3 DNA has 33 bases and is translated from base 1. The germline V gene (reference sequence) sets CDR1 to LNHDA and CDR2 to SQIVND. Collaborating institutions collected whole blood in K2EDTA tubes following their own protocols. For TCRbeta analysis, collaborators shipped samples in one of three forms: frozen whole blood, isolated PBMCs, or DNA extracted from either of those sample types. This receptor was identified in a man aged 45 to 65 with acute or convalescent COVID-19. Sequenced sample: peripheral blood. Here the chain combines TRBV19 and TRBJ1-1; perhaps TRBD1 is the D gene, with 6 bases matching. The DNA reads as follows: TGTGCCGCAGGGGTGAACACTGAAGCTTTCTTT. Its coded protein is CAAGVNTEAFF.